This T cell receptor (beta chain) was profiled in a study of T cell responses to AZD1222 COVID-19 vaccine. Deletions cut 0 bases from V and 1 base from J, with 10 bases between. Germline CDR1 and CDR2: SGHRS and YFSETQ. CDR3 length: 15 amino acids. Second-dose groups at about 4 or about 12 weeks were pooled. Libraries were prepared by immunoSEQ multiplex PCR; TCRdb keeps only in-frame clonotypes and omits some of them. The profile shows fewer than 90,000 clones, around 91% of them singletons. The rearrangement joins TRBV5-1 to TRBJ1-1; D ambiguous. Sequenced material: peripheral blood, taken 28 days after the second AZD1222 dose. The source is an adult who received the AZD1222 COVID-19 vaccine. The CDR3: CASSLEGPGNTEAFF. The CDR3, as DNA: TGCGCCAGCAGCTTGGAGGGCCCGGGGAACACTGAAGCTTTCTTT.